The entry below gives a single TCR beta chain sequence along with its context. The antigen remains unidentified. This sample was taken from a study of blood T cells in healthy people across ages. Study results and limitations: Naive T cell percentage strongly correlated with TCR beta diversity. Changes seen in expanded clonotypes were possibly confounded by donor CMV status left unknown.

Through a sample-barcoded 5' primer and a J-beta primer mix, a second PCR was run for roughly 6 to 11 cycles. Every cDNA molecule carried a tag from a template-switch adaptor bearing 12 random nucleotides. TCRdb reanalysed the 5' RACE reads using MiXCR and keeps one entry per CDR3 protein. The data contain some 920,000 distinct CDR3 sequences, about 51% of them singletons. The sample taken for sequencing was blood. The clonotype comes from an older woman in good health.

The CDR3 sequence is CASSLGGPNNEQYF. The CDR3 DNA is TGCGCCAGCAGCTTGGGGGGGCCGAACAATGAGCAGTACTTC. The rearrangement uses TRBV5-1 and TRBJ2-7, with D maybe TRBD1 (6 bases). The CDR3 is 14 residues long. Germline values: CDR1 SGHRS, CDR2 YFSETQ. Deletions cut 0 bases from V and 7 bases from J, with 14 bases between.